This TCR beta chain was sequenced for a study of molecular identifiers for immune sequencing clone quantification. CDR1 SEHNR and CDR2 FQNEAQ come from the germline V gene (reference sequence). V gave up 4 bases and J gave up 4 bases, with 17 bases separating them. The CDR3 totals 15 residues. MiXCR, run by TCRdb on the PCR reads, gives a single entry per CDR3 protein. The data contain hundreds of thousands of distinct CDR3 sequences, about 20% of them singletons. General study results and limits: Beyond 20 RNA copies, clones held over 98% of effector molecules, compared with under 1% in naive cells. Barcode-sharing identical TCR molecules could underestimate highly expanded clone sizes.

This clonotype was found many times. No antigen is known for it. Sequencing was carried out using naive CD8+ T cells from blood, with Jurkat cell RNA spiked in. The subset is: FACS-sorted CD8+CD4-CCR7+CD45RA+ naive T cells. This chain links TRBV7-9 with TRBJ2-7; D not certain. The receptor comes from a human donor in good health. Some libraries in this study had Jurkat cell RNA spiked in. The CDR3 DNA follows: TGTGCCAGCAGCTCCGATACAGAGCATCTTTACGAGCAGTACTTC. As protein: CASSSDTEHLYEQYF. The full variable domain, in which reference TRBV7-9 and TRBJ2-7 provide the parts outside the CDR3, is DTGVSQNPRHKITKRGQNVTFRCDPISEHNRLYWYRQTLGQGPEFLTYFQNEAQLEKSRLLSDRFSAERPKGSFSTLEIQRTEQGDSAMYLCASSSDTEHLYEQYFGPGTRLTVT.